This T cell receptor (beta chain) emerged from a study of blood T cells in healthy people across ages. Then a second PCR, running roughly 7 to 11 cycles, was carried out with a sample-barcoded 5' primer and a J-beta primer mix. A single record per CDR3 protein comes from TCRdb applying MiXCR to the 5' RACE reads. The data show about 1 million distinct CDR3 sequences, 25% seen once. The sample was also linked to a second study, of T cells of mothers and their children.

The sequencing input was blood. The TCR was taken from a girl aged 2 to 9 in good health.

The CDR3 sequence is CAITLTRGDTEAFF. Here the CDR3 DNA reads TGTGCCATCACTCTGACGAGGGGGGACACTGAAGCTTTCTTT. The rearrangement uses TRBV10-3 and TRBJ1-1; D possibly corresponds to TRBD1 (6 bases). Trimming removed 7 bases at V and 3 bases at J, with 15 bases between. Germline V gene sequence: CDR1 ENHRY, CDR2 SYGVKD. The CDR3 runs 14 residues.